Listed below are T cell receptor beta chains from one sample, sequenced in a study of blood T cell repertoires in COVID-19. Method: immunoSEQ multiplex PCR; TCRdb's copy keeps in-frame clones and lacks some. The sample includes some 150,000 clones, about nine tenths seen only once; the top ten take more than 1.5%. The sample was peripheral blood. Every receptor here comes from a woman aged 45-65 years with acute or convalescent COVID-19. The CDR3 runs from the conserved cysteine through the conserved F or W. D genes are given only for firm matches. Only part of the rows carry a size: once, few, many, or a class if the clone is expanded.

NA,TRBJ1-1,TRBV10-3,NA,CAISNDRNTEAFF,TGTGCCATCAGTAACGACAGGAACACTGAAGCTTTCTTT
TRBD2,TRBJ2-1,TRBV11-2,NA,CASSSRGLAGGYNEQFF,TGTGCCAGCAGCTCCCGAGGACTAGCGGGAGGGTACAATGAGCAGTTCTTC
TRBD1,TRBJ1-5,TRBV7-9,NA,CASSLGAGGPNQPQHF,TGTGCCAGCAGCTTAGGGGCAGGGGGCCCCAATCAGCCCCAGCATTTT
NA,TRBJ1-3,TRBV19,NA,CASSTRTAGNTIYF,TGTGCCAGTAGTACACGGACAGCTGGAAACACCATATATTTT
TRBD1,TRBJ2-6,TRBV18,NA,CASSPRTGGESGANVLTF,TGTGCCAGCTCACCGCGGACAGGGGGCGAGTCTGGGGCCAACGTCCTGACTTTC
TRBD2,TRBJ2-7,TRBV18,NA,CASSPGTSGDYEQYF,TGTGCCAGCTCACCCGGGACTAGCGGGGACTACGAGCAGTACTTC
TRBD2,TRBJ2-7,TRBV27,NA,CASSVGTSGGLPYEQYF,TGTGCCAGCAGTGTCGGGACTAGCGGGGGACTACCTTACGAGCAGTACTTC
TRBD2,TRBJ2-1,TRBV2,NA,CASRATSASYNEQFF,TGTGCCAGCAGAGCGACTAGCGCCTCCTACAATGAGCAGTTCTTC
NA,TRBJ1-4,TRBV12-3/TRBV12-4,NA,CASAVVTNEKLFF,TGTGCCAGCGCAGTGGTAACTAATGAAAAACTGTTTTTT
NA,TRBJ1-2,TRBV7-2,NA,CASSLAIDQGGYTF,TGTGCCAGCAGCTTAGCCATTGACCAGGGTGGCTACACCTTC
NA,TRBJ2-2,TRBV7-9,NA,CASSFPGSSGELFF,TGTGCCAGCAGCTTTCCGGGGTCCTCCGGGGAGCTGTTTTTT
NA,TRBJ1-1,TRBV5-1,NA,CASSLSSRKNTEAFF,TGCGCCAGCAGCTTGAGCTCTCGAAAGAACACTGAAGCTTTCTTT
NA,TRBJ1-1,TRBV6-5,NA,CASSHQTGNTEAFF,TGTGCCAGCAGCCACCAGACAGGGAACACTGAAGCTTTCTTT
TRBD1,TRBJ1-2,TRBV11-2,NA,CASSPSKGQGADGYTF,TGTGCCAGCAGCCCGTCCAAGGGACAGGGGGCGGATGGCTACACCTTC
NA,TRBJ2-6,TRBV6-4,NA,CASSPSRAGGANVLTF,TGTGCCAGCAGTCCCTCGAGGGCGGGTGGGGCCAACGTCCTGACTTTC
NA,TRBJ1-1,TRBV19,NA,CATTGAGITEAFF,TGTGCCACTACTGGGGCAGGGATCACTGAAGCTTTCTTT
NA,TRBJ1-5,TRBV28,once,CASSFMFAGQPQHF,TGTGCCAGCAGTTTTATGTTCGCAGGTCAGCCCCAGCATTTT
NA,TRBJ1-1,TRBV7-2,NA,CASSYWTLGEAFF,TGTGCCAGCAGCTACTGGACTCTCGGTGAAGCTTTCTTT
NA,TRBJ1-2,TRBV29-1,once,CSVDGYGYTF,TGCAGCGTTGACGGCTATGGCTACACCTTC
TRBD2,TRBJ2-3,TRBV10-2,NA,CASSESGTSRLTDTQYF,TGCGCCAGCTCCGAATCCGGGACTAGCCGATTGACAGATACGCAGTATTTT
NA,TRBJ1-1,TRBV5-1,NA,CASSLVGRGNTEAFF,TGCGCCAGCAGCTTGGTCGGGAGGGGGAACACTGAAGCTTTCTTT
NA,TRBJ2-5,TRBV7-9,NA,CASSLFSGETQYF,TGTGCCAGCAGCCTCTTTAGCGGAGAGACCCAGTACTTC
TRBD1,TRBJ1-4,TRBV7-9,NA,CASSKTGQGGEKLFF,TGTGCCAGCAGCAAAACGGGACAGGGAGGCGAAAAACTGTTTTTT
NA,TRBJ1-6,TRBV6-2/TRBV6-3,few,CASSTRDTLSSPLHF,TGTGCCAGCAGTACCCGGGACACTCTTTCCTCACCCCTCCACTTT
TRBD2,TRBJ2-1,TRBV11-3,once,CASSLPGLAGGSSYNEQFF,TGTGCCAGCAGCCTGCCGGGACTAGCGGGGGGAAGCTCCTACAATGAGCAGTTCTTC
TRBD1,TRBJ1-1,TRBV27,NA,CASSPRGMNTEAFF,TGTGCCAGCAGTCCCAGGGGGATGAACACTGAAGCTTTCTTT
TRBD1,TRBJ1-1,TRBV18,NA,CASSPGTGGIKMNTEAFF,TGTGCCAGCTCCCCTGGGACAGGGGGGATAAAAATGAACACTGAAGCTTTCTTT
NA,TRBJ2-5,TRBV24-1,NA,CATSDLEGVETQYF,TGTGCCACCAGTGATTTGGAGGGAGTGGAGACCCAGTACTTC
TRBD2,TRBJ2-7,TRBV5-1,NA,CASSLVRGAEEQYF,TGCGCCAGCAGCTTGGTGCGGGGGGCGGAAGAGCAGTACTTC
TRBD1,TRBJ2-1,TRBV4-1,NA,CASTPGQGLRDEQFF,TGCGCCAGCACCCCGGGACAGGGGTTGAGGGATGAGCAGTTCTTC
TRBD1,TRBJ1-2,TRBV6-2/TRBV6-3,NA,CASSLSPQQGPNGYTF,TGTGCCAGCAGTTTATCCCCCCAACAGGGGCCGAATGGCTACACCTTC
NA,TRBJ1-5,TRBV19,NA,CASSRSLGNQPQHF,TGTGCCAGTAGTAGGTCTCTAGGCAATCAGCCCCAGCATTTT
NA,TRBJ1-3,TRBV7-2,NA,CASSLDTGNTIYF,TGTGCCAGCAGCTTAGATACTGGAAACACCATATATTTT
NA,TRBJ1-5,TRBV5-5,NA,CASSPGWGSNQPQHF,TGTGCCAGCAGCCCCGGGTGGGGCAGCAATCAGCCCCAGCATTTT
NA,TRBJ2-5,TRBV12-3/TRBV12-4,NA,CASSFFSRETQYF,TGTGCCAGCAGTTTTTTCTCACGGGAGACCCAGTACTTC
TRBD1,TRBJ1-6,TRBV9,NA,CASSETTGNSPLHF,TGTGCCAGCAGCGAGACGACAGGGAATTCACCCCTCCACTTT
TRBD1,TRBJ2-1,TRBV11-3,NA,CASSPGTAQFF,TGTGCCAGCAGCCCCGGGACAGCTCAGTTCTTC
TRBD2,TRBJ2-1,TRBV9,NA,CASSFGLAGYNEQFF,TGTGCCAGCAGCTTTGGACTAGCGGGCTACAATGAGCAGTTCTTC
TRBD2,TRBJ2-3,TRBV18,NA,CASSPREGLNTQYF,TGTGCCAGCTCACCCCGGGAGGGCTTGAATACGCAGTATTTT
TRBD2,TRBJ2-1,TRBV6-2/TRBV6-3,NA,CASSYFRLAGGNEQFF,TGTGCCAGCAGTTACTTTCGACTAGCGGGGGGGAATGAGCAGTTCTTC
TRBD1,TRBJ1-1,TRBV6-5,NA,CASSSVTGGYTEAFF,TGTGCCAGCAGTTCCGTCACAGGGGGCTACACTGAAGCTTTCTTT
NA,TRBJ2-5,TRBV11-2,NA,CASSPSGTNEETQYF,TGTGCCAGCAGCCCATCTGGGACAAATGAAGAGACCCAGTACTTC
TRBD1,TRBJ1-2,TRBV2,NA,CASSDVSGQGVHTF,TGTGCCAGCAGTGACGTCTCGGGACAGGGAGTACACACCTTC